This T cell receptor (beta chain) is from a study of naive and memory T cell subsets. Findings and limits, study-wide: TCR abundance followed a power law differing between naive and memory subsets. Clonotypes here are unpaired alpha or beta chain sequences. In naive cells, over 95% of TCR sequences were seen only once.

CD4+ T cell IFNgamma after overnight CMV lysate exposure gave donor CMV status. This clonotype has only a few counts. Its antigen is undetermined. The beta constant-region primer was an equimolar mix of two oligonucleotides covering TRBC1 and TRBC2. From the UMI-ligation and nested PCR reads, TCRdb called clonotypes with MiXCR, one entry per CDR3 protein. The data hold over 75,000 distinct CDR3 sequences, with 10% to 15% observed a single time. CDR1 and CDR2 (germline): MDHEN, SYDVKM. The V end lost 3 bases, the J end lost 6 bases, and 12 bases lay between the germline ends. The CDR3 covers 13 residues.

Material for sequencing was central memory CD4+ T cells from blood. The source of this sequence is a human donor in good health. The genes are TRBV28 and TRBJ2-7; no clear D gene. CDR3: CASSFEDRVEQYF. As DNA, the CDR3 is TGTGCCAGCAGTTTCGAAGACCGAGTCGAGCAGTACTTC.